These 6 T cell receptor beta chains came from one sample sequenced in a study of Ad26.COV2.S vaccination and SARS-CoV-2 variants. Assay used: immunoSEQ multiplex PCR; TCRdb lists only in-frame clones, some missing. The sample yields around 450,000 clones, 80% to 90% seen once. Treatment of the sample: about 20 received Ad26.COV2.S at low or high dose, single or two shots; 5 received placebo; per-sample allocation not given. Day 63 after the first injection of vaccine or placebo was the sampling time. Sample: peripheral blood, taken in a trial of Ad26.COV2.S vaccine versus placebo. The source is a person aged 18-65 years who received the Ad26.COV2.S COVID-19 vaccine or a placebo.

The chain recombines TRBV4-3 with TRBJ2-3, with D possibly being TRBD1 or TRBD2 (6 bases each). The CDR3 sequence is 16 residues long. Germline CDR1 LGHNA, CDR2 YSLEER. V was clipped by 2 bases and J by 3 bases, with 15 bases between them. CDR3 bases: TGCGCCAGCAGCCAAAGGGGGGTAAAAGGGACAGATACGCAGTATTTT. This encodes CASSQRGVKGTDTQYF.

CDR3: CASSSPDSPGAFF. CDR3 nucleotides: TGTGCCAGCAGTTCGCCGGACTCCCCGGGGGCTTTCTTT. V usage is TRBV6-5 and J usage is TRBJ1-1; D remains unclear. V lost 4 bases and J 11 bases, leaving 17 bases between the germline ends. The CDR3 has 13 residues. Germline loops: CDR1 MNHEY, CDR2 SVGAGI.

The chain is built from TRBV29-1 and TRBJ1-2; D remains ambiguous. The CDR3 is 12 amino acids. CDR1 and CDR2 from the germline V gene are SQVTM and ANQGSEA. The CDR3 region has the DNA TGCAGTTGCGCGGAGCCCCTCTATGGCTACACCTTC. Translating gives CSCAEPLYGYTF.

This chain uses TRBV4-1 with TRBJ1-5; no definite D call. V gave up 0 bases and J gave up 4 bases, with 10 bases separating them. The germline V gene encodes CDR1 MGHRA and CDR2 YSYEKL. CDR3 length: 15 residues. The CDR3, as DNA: TGCGCCAGCAGCCAAGAGGGCTTTGGGAATCAGCCCCAGCATTTT. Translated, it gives CASSQEGFGNQPQHF.

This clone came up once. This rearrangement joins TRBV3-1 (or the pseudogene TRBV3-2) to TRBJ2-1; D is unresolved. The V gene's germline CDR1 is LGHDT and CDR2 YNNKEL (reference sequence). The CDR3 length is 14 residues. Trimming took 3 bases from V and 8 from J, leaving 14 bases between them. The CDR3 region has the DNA TGTGCCAGCAGCCAGTGGAGTTATAGGCATGAGCAGTTCTTC. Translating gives CASSQWSYRHEQFF.

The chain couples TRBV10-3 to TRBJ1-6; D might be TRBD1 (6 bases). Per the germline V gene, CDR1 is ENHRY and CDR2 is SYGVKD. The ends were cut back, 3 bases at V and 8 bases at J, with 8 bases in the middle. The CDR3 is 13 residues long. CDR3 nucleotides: TGTGCCATCAGTGATAAGGGGGATTCACCCCTCCACTTT. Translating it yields CAISDKGDSPLHF.